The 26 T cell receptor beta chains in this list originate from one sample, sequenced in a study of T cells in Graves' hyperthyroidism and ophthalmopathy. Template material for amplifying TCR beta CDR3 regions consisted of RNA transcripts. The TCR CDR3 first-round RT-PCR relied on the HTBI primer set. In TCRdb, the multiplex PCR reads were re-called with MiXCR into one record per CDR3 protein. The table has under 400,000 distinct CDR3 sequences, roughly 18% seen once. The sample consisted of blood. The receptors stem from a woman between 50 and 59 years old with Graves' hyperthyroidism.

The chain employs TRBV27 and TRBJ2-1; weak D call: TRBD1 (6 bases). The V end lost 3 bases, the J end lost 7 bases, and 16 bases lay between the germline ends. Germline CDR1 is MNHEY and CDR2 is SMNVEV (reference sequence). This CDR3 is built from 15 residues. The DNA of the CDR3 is TGTGCCAGCAGTTTTTACAGGGCCCAGGGGAATGAGCAGTTCTTC. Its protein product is CASSFYRAQGNEQFF.

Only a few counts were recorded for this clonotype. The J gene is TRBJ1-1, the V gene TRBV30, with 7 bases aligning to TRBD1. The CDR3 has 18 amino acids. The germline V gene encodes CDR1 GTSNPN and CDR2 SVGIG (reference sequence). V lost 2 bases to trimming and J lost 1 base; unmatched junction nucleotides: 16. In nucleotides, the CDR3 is TGTGCCTGGAGTAAGGGAGGGGGCGTTTTTAGGAGGAACACTGAAGCTTTCTTT. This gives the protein CAWSKGGGVFRRNTEAFF. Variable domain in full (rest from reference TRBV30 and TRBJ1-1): SQTIHQWPATLVQPVGSPLSLECTVEGTSNPNLYWYRQAAGRGLQLLFYSVGIGQISSEVPQNLSASRPQDRQFILSSKKLLLSDSGFYLCAWSKGGGVFRRNTEAFFGQGTRLTVV.

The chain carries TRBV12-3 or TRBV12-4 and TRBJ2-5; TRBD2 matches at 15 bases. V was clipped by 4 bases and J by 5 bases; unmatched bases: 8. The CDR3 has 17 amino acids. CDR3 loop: CASSSPGLAGGRETQYF. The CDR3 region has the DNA TGTGCCAGCAGTTCGCCGGGACTAGCGGGAGGACGGGAGACCCAGTACTTC.

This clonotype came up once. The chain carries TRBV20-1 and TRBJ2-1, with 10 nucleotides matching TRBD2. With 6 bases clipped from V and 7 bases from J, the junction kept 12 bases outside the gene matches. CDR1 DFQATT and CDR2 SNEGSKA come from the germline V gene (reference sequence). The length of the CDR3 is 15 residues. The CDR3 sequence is CSATAPSGGGNEQFF. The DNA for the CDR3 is TGCAGTGCAACCGCCCCTAGCGGGGGTGGGAATGAGCAGTTCTTC.

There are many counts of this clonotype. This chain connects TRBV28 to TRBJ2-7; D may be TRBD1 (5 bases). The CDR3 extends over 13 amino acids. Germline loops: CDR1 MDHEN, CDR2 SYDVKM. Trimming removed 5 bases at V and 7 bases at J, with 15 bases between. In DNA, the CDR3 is TGTGCCAGCAGTCACGGACACCCCTCTGAGCAGTACTTC. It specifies CASSHGHPSEQYF. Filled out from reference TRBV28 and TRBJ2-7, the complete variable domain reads DVKVTQSSRYLVKRTGEKVFLECVQDMDHENMFWYRQDPGLGLRLIYFSYDVKMKEKGDIPEGYSVSREKKERFSLILESASTNQTSMYLCASSHGHPSEQYFGPGTRLTVT.

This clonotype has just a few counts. CDR3 region: CASSISGTGSGYTF. CDR3 nucleotide sequence: TGTGCCAGCAGCATCTCCGGGACAGGGAGTGGCTACACCTTC. This chain links TRBV5-6 with TRBJ1-2, with 9 bases lining up with TRBD1. Germline assignment: CDR1 SGHDT and CDR2 YYEEEE. Germline trimming cut 4 bases from V and 7 bases from J; bases unmatched to any gene: 8. The CDR3 is made up of 14 amino acids.

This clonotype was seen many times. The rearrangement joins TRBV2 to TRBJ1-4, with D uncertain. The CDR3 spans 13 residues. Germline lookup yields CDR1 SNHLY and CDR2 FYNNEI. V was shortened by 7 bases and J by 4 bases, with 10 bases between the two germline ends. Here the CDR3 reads CASMRTINEKLFF. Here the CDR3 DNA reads TGTGCCAGCATGCGGACCATTAATGAAAAACTGTTTTTT.

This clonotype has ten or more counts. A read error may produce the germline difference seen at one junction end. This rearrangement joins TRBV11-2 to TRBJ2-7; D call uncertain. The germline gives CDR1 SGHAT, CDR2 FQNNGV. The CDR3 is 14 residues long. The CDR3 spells CASSLDPGSYEQYF. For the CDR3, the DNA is TGCGCCAGCAGCTTGGATCCGGGTTCCTACGAGCAGTACTTC.

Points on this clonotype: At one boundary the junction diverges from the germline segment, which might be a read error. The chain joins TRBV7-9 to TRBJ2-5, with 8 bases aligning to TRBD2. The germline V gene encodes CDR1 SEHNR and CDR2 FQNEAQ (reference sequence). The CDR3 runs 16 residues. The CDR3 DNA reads TGTACCAGCAGCCCTGCTGGGCGGGGGGCCCTGGAGACCCAGTACTTC. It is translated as CTSSPAGRGALETQYF.

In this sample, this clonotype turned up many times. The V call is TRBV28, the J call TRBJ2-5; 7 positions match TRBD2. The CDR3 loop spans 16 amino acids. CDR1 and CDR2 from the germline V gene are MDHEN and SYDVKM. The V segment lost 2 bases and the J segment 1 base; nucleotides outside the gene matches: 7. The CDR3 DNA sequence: TGTGCCAGCAGTTTAAGGGCTAGCGGCCGCCAAGAGACCCAGTACTTC. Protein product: CASSLRASGRQETQYF.

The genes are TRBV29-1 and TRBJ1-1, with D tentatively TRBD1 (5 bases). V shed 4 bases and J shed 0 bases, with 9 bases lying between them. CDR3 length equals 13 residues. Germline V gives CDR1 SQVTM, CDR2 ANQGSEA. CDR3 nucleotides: TGCAGCGTTGCGACAGCTATGAACACTGAAGCTTTCTTT. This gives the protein CSVATAMNTEAFF. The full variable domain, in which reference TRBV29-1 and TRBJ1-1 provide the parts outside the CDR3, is SAVISQKPSRDICQRGTSLTIQCQVDSQVTMMFWYRQQPGQSLTLIATANQGSEATYESGFVIDKFPISRPNLTFSTLTVSNMSPEDSSIYLCSVATAMNTEAFFGQGTRLTVV.

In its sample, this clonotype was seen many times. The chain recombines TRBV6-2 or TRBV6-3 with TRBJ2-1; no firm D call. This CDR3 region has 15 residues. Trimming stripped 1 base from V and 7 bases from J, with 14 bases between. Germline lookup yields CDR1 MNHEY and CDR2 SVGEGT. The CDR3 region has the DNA TGTGCCAGCAGTTACTGGGATATCGAAGGTAATGAGCAGTTCTTC. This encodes CASSYWDIEGNEQFF.

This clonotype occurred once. CDR3 sequence: CASSLASRFATEAFF. The CDR3 DNA sequence: TGTGCCAGCAGCTTAGCTTCGAGGTTTGCCACTGAAGCTTTCTTT. The chain carries TRBV11-2 and TRBJ1-1, with D hard to call. CDR1 and CDR2 from the germline V gene are SGHAT and FQNNGV. This CDR3 is 15 amino acids long. The V end was cut by 1 base, the J end by 4 bases, with 13 bases between.

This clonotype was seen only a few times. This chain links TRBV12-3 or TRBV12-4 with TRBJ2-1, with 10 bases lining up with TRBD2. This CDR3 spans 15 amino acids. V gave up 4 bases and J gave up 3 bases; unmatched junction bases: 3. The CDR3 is CASSSSGGYYNEQFF. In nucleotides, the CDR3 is TGTGCCAGCAGTTCTAGCGGGGGCTACTACAATGAGCAGTTCTTC.

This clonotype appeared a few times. The CDR3 spells CASSSDRGAQPQHF. The CDR3 nucleotides read TGTGCCAGCAGCTCAGACAGGGGCGCTCAGCCCCAGCATTTT. The rearrangement links TRBV6-1 to TRBJ1-5, with 8 bases lining up with TRBD1. Germline trimming cut 6 bases from V and 6 bases from J; bases unmatched to any gene: 7. Germline values: CDR1 MNHNS, CDR2 SASEGT. This CDR3 contains 14 residues.

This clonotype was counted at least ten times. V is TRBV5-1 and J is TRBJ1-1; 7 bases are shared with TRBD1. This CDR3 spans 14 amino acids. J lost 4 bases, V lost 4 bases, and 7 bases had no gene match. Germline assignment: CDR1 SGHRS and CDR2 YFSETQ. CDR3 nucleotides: TGCGCCAGCAGCGGAAGGACAGGCCCCACTGAAGCTTTCTTT. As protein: CASSGRTGPTEAFF.

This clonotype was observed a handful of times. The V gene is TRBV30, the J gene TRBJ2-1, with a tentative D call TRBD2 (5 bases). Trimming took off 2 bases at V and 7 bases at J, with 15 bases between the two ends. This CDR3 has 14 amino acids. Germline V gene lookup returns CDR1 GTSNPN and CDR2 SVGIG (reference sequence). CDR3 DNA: TGTGCCTGGAGTTGGTTCTCCGGGATAAATGAGCAGTTCTTC. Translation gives CAWSWFSGINEQFF.

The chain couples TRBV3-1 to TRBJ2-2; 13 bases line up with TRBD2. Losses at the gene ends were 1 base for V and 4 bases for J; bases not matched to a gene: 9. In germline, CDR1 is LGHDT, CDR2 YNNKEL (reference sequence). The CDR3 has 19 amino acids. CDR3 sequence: CASSQGMRTSGGFTGELFF. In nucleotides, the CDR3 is TGTGCCAGCAGCCAAGGGATGAGGACTAGCGGGGGTTTCACCGGGGAGCTGTTTTTT.

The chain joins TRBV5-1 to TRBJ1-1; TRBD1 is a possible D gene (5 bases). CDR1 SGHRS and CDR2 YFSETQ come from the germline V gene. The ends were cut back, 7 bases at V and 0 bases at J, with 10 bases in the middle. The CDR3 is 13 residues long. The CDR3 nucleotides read TGCGCCAGCGGCCCAGGGATGAACACTGAAGCTTTCTTT. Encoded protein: CASGPGMNTEAFF.

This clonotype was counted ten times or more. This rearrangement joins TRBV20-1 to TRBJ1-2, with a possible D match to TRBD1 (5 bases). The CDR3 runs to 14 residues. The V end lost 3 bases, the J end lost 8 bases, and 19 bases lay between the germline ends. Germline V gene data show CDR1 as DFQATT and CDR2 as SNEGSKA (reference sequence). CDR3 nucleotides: TGCAGTGCTAGCCCGACCGGGGGGGAGGAAGGCTACACCTTC. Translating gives CSASPTGGEEGYTF.

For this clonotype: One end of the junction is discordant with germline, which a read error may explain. The DNA for the CDR3 is TGTGCCAGCAACTTATCCGCGGGGGTCACAGATACGCAGTATTTT. Translated, it gives CASNLSAGVTDTQYF. This chain connects TRBV7-9 to TRBJ2-3; 7 bases are shared with TRBD2. CDR3 length: 15 amino acids. Germline values: CDR1 SEHNR, CDR2 FQNEAQ (reference sequence).

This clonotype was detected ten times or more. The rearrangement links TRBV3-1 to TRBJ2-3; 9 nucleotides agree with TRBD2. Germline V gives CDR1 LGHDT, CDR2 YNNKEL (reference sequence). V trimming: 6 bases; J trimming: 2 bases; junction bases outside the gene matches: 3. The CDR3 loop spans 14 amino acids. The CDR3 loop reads CASRLAGLTDTQYF. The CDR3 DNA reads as TGTGCCAGCAGACTAGCGGGTCTCACAGATACGCAGTATTTT.

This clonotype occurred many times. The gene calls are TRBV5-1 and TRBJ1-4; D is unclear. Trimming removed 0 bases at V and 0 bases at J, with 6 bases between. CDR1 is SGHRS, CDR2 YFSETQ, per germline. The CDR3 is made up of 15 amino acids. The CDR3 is CASSLGAPTNEKLFF. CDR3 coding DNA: TGCGCCAGCAGCTTGGGGGCACCAACTAATGAAAAACTGTTTTTT.

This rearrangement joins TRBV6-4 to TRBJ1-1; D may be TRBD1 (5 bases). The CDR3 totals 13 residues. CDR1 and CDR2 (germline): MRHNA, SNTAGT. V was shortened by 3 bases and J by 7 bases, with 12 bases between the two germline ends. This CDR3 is CASSEGAGGEAFF. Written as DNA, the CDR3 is TGTGCCAGCAGTGAAGGGGCCGGGGGTGAAGCTTTCTTT.

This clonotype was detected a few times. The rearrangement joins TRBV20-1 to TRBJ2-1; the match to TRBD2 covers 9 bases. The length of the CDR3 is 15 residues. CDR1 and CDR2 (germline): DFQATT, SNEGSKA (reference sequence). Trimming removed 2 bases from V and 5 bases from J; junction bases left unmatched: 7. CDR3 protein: CSARRGLAGNNEQFF. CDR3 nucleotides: TGCAGTGCTAGAAGGGGGCTAGCGGGAAACAATGAGCAGTTCTTC.

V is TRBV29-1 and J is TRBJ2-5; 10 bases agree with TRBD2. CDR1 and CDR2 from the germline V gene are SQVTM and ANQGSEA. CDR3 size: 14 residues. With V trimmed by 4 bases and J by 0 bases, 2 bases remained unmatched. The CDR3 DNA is TGCAGCGTTGCGGGACTAGCGTACCAAGAGACCCAGTACTTC. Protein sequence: CSVAGLAYQETQYF. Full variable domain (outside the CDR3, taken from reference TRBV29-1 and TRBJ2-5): SAVISQKPSRDICQRGTSLTIQCQVDSQVTMMFWYRQQPGQSLTLIATANQGSEATYESGFVIDKFPISRPNLTFSTLTVSNMSPEDSSIYLCSVAGLAYQETQYFGPGTRLLVL.